This T cell receptor beta chain was identified during a study of shared clonotypes between healthy human individuals. General study points: Sharing across a few donors was seen in around 5% of naive CD4 clonotypes.

Turning to this clone: What it binds is not known. The identical CDR3 is also encoded by other nucleotide sequences in the sample.

This CDR3 is 12 amino acids long. Per germline, CDR1 SGHAT and CDR2 FQNNGV. The V end was cut by 1 base, the J end by 8 bases, with 6 bases between. Original handling: ImmunoSEQ output lacked quality scores and full-length reads, limiting matched filtering. Clones were sequenced by immunoSEQ multiplex PCR, and TCRdb holds only the in-frame ones, with some missing. V, J and clone size derive from that table, while D and trimming were established from the DNA sequence. The sample includes 1 million to 1.3 million clones, about 80% of them seen just once. This chain links TRBV11-2 with TRBJ2-1; D remains ambiguous. This receptor was obtained from a young man in good health. Some clones in this sample may be carry-over from other donors' samples. The sample was memory CD4+ T cells from PBMCs. Regarding subset: CD45RA-negative fraction. For the CDR3, the DNA is TGTGCCAGCAGCTTAGTGCGTGATGAGCAGTTCTTC. This encodes CASSLVRDEQFF.